The present T cell receptor beta chain was sequenced within a study of blood T cell repertoires in COVID-19. Turning to the study itself: Sites in the United States, Italy and Spain provided acute and convalescent COVID-19 samples.

The CDR3 consists of 15 residues. Germline-derived CDR1 and CDR2 are SGHRS and YFSETQ. The V gene lost 0 bases and the J gene lost 0 bases, with 6 bases spanning the gap. Under the authors' procedure: Quantification of nucleated cells was approximated via reference gene primer amplification. Assay: immunoSEQ multiplex PCR; the TCRdb copy retains only in-frame clones and omits some. That table supplies the V and J calls and clone size; D and trimming were determined from the DNA. The sample holds 100,000 to 150,000 clones; approximately 86% are singletons and the top ten take about an eighth. Followed longitudinally, the Seattle patients had been enrolled during active infection.

The V gene is TRBV5-1, the J gene TRBJ1-4; D unclear. The sequence came from a woman in her sixties or seventies with COVID-19, enrolled during active disease. The material sequenced was peripheral blood. CDR3 coding DNA: TGCGCCAGCAGCTTGGTAGCTGCAACTAATGAAAAACTGTTTTTT. Its protein is CASSLVAATNEKLFF.